A selection of T cell receptor beta chains follows, all from one sample in a study of Ad26.COV2.S vaccination and SARS-CoV-2 variants. TCRdb's table, derived via immunoSEQ multiplex PCR, lists solely in-frame clones and lacks some. The sample shows approximately 420,000 clones, approximately 86% of them seen only once. Sequenced material: peripheral blood, taken in a trial of Ad26.COV2.S vaccine versus placebo. The receptors were sampled from a person aged 18-65 years who received the Ad26.COV2.S COVID-19 vaccine or a placebo. Each CDR3 is given without its conserved first and last residue.

V: TRBV6-5; CDR3: ASSSEGWANEKLF
V: TRBV5-1; CDR3: ASSLAPSVSTDTQY
V: TRBV3-1/TRBV3-2; CDR3: ASSQGGHYNEQF
V: TRBV4-1; CDR3: ASSRSQQVGAAAF
V: TRBV7-9; CDR3: ASSLEGKIVGGYT
V: TRBV2; CDR3: ASRWTGEREQY
V: TRBV19; CDR3: ASSTTGSYEQY
V: TRBV2; CDR3: ASSGRFTTPDTQY
V: TRBV9; CDR3: ASSPLQETQY
V: TRBV11-2; CDR3: ASRPLTSGGSYEQY
V: TRBV15; CDR3: ATSRGKETQY
V: TRBV5-1; CDR3: ASSPGGVNYGYT
V: TRBV24-1; CDR3: ATSDLVAGPYEQF
V: TRBV7-2; CDR3: ASSLFASGGPYEQY
V: TRBV7-9; CDR3: ASSTPGGRNNSPLH
V: TRBV5-1; CDR3: ASSLGRGQDNEQF
V: TRBV19; CDR3: ASSMTGTVTRNTEAF
V: TRBV5-4; CDR3: ASSLEGLAGGTDTQY